This T cell receptor (beta chain) was found in a study of T cell clonotyping in hematopoietic cell transplantation. Germline assignment: CDR1 MDHEN and CDR2 SYDVKM. The CDR3 loop spans 16 amino acids. Deletions cut 5 bases from V and 6 bases from J, with 22 bases between. Study observations and caveats: Few recipient clonotypes overlapped donors; over 95% were de novo at given depth. Cells were unsorted, so CD4 and CD8 contributions were not separated. After transplant, recipient diversity fell while pathologically expanded clonotypes grew through day 180. Graft donor and pretransplant recipient Inverse Simpson Index values predicted broader posttransplant TCR diversity.

Points on this clone: Its target is unknown.

The protocol was immunoSEQ multiplex PCR, while the TCRdb copy is restricted to in-frame clones and leaves out a portion. The sample carries 70,000 or so clones, 90% to 95% recorded once. This TCR was recovered from a man between 45 and 60 years old in good health. Some clones in this sample may be carry-over from other donors' samples. This chain uses TRBV28 with TRBJ1-1, with a tentative D call TRBD1 (6 bases). Sample: peripheral blood mononuclear cells. CDR3 loop: CASSPHPQGGGAEAFF. The CDR3 bases are TGTGCCAGCAGTCCACACCCACAGGGAGGTGGTGCTGAAGCTTTCTTT.